Presented here are 8 T cell receptor beta chains from one specimen sequenced in a study of Tregs in tolerant kidney transplant recipients. Only in-frame clones appear in the TCRdb table, and some are missing; sequencing was by immunoSEQ multiplex PCR. This table lists about 23,000 clones. Recipients received nonmyeloablative bone marrow transplants from related graft donors, with transient mixed chimerism. Sequenced material: CD4+ T cells from blood (PBMCs), taken 6 months after the transplant. The receptors here all came from a human patient who received a combined kidney and bone marrow transplant. Some T cells may trace back to the graft donor.

Comment on this clone: Coverage ceases 3 residues before the CDR3 finishes, and the germline J gene fills in the end. The chain couples TRBV5-4 to TRBJ1-2; the match to TRBD1 covers 7 bases. Germline values: CDR1 SGHNT, CDR2 YYREEE (reference sequence). CDR3 length: 14 amino acids. J gave up 6 bases and V 3 bases, and 8 bases lay outside the gene matches. This CDR3 is CASSSTRDRDGYTF. CDR3 bases read: TGTGCCAGCAGCTCAACCCGCGACAGGGATGGC.

Note on this clone: The sequence runs out 3 residues before the end of the CDR3; the remainder is reconstructed from the germline J gene. The chain carries TRBV7-6 and TRBJ2-1; TRBD2 aligns across 10 bases. This CDR3 region has 16 residues. Germline CDR1 and CDR2: SGHVS and FNYEAQ. V was clipped by 1 base and J by 7 bases; unmatched bases: 7. The sequenced CDR3 bases are TGTGCCAGCAGCTTAGGAGGGCTAGCGGGAGCTAATGAG. Translation: CASSLGGLAGANE. The CDR3 reads in full as CASSLGGLAGANEQFF.

As regards this clone: The CDR3 goes on 3 residues after the read ends, and that part is filled in from the germline J gene. This chain uses TRBV6-1 with TRBJ1-5, with a possible D match to TRBD1 (6 bases). The V end lost 0 bases, the J end lost 4 bases, and 10 bases lay between the germline ends. This CDR3 is 15 amino acids long. Germline loops: CDR1 MNHNS, CDR2 SASEGT. The sequenced CDR3 bases are TGTGCCAGCAGTGAAGCGTCCAGGGGAAATCAGCCC. It is translated as CASSEASRGNQP. The CDR3 as a whole reads CASSEASRGNQPQHF.

About this clone itself: The junction does not match germline at one end; this may be a read error. The CDR3 goes on 3 residues after the read ends, and that part is filled in from the germline J gene. The gene calls are TRBV6-2 or TRBV6-3 and TRBJ1-5; tentative D call: TRBD1 (6 bases). The germline gives CDR1 MNHEY, CDR2 SVGEGT. The CDR3 contains 16 residues. Here the CDR3 reads CASSYSTRGRKQPQHF. The covered CDR3 bases are TGTGCCAGCAGTTACTCGACCAGGGGACGCAAGCAGCCC.

Of note for this clone: The read is 3 residues too short to cover the CDR3 end, so that end is filled in from the germline J gene. The rearrangement joins TRBV2 to TRBJ2-2; 7 bases line up with TRBD1. Germline trimming cut 8 bases from V and 5 bases from J; bases unmatched to any gene: 14. This CDR3 has 16 amino acids. Looked up from germline, CDR1 is SNHLY and CDR2 is FYNNEI. CDR3 in amino acids: CASRQTGSFRTGELFF. The sequenced part of the CDR3 DNA is TGTGCCAGCCGTCAGACAGGGTCGTTTCGGACCGGGGAG.

Incomplete CDR3 DNA: TGTGCCAGCAGCTTAGGTGGGGGCAGGGGGCTATGGTATGGC. It codes for CASSLGGGRGLWYG. The CDR3 in full is CASSLGGGRGLWYGYTF. The V gene is TRBV7-8, the J gene TRBJ1-2; 8 bases align to TRBD1. The CDR3 end is not reached by the read, which stops 3 residues before it; the germline J gene fills it in. V gave up 1 base and J gave up 5 bases; unmatched junction bases: 12. From germline, CDR1 is SGHVS and CDR2 FQNEAQ. The CDR3 has 17 residues.

With respect to this clone: The sequence runs out 3 residues before the end of the CDR3; the remainder is reconstructed from the germline J gene. The V call is TRBV5-1, the J call TRBJ2-7; TRBD1 is a possible D gene (5 bases). Trimming took off 1 base at V and 2 bases at J, with 19 bases between the two ends. Germline V CDR1 and CDR2: SGHRS, YFSETQ. The CDR3 has 17 residues. CDR3 in amino acids: CASSLFRGRAGTYEQYF. The CDR3 DNA, read in part, is TGCGCCAGCAGCTTGTTTAGGGGCAGGGCAGGGACCTACGAG.

Of note for this clone: The CDR3 end is not reached by the read, which stops 3 residues before it; the germline J gene fills it in. V gene TRBV18 combines with J gene TRBJ1-5; 8 bases map to TRBD1. There are 15 residues in the CDR3. CDR1 is KGHSH and CDR2 is LQKENI in the germline V gene. This CDR3 reads CASSPHGQGIYPQHF. The sequenced part of the CDR3 DNA is TGTGCCAGCTCACCACACGGACAGGGTATTTATCCC.